This T cell receptor beta chain was documented in a study of T-cell memory formation after mild COVID-19. This clonotype was detected ten times or more. MiXCR, applied by TCRdb to the 5' RACE reads, yields one record per CDR3 protein. This sample has about 340,000 distinct CDR3 sequences, with more than 20% found just once. With 5 bases removed from V and 7 bases from J, the gap between germline ends came to 18 bases. In germline, CDR1 is LGHDT, CDR2 YNNKEL (reference sequence). There are 15 residues in the CDR3. This chain uses TRBV3-1 with TRBJ1-5; possibly TRBD1 for D (5 bases). This sequence was found in a man in his late teens or twenties who had mild COVID-19 (a few samples of this study predate the infection). Cell type and time point are not known. The sequencing sample was made of PBMCs or a T cell subset sorted from them (not recorded which). The CDR3 DNA follows: TGTGCCAGCAGCACCCAAGCCGGGGGAGGGCAGCCCCAGCATTTT. Encoded protein: CASSTQAGGGQPQHF.